This TCR beta chain was sequenced during a study of shared clonotypes between healthy human individuals. Study-wide findings and caveats: Even with large depth, rarefaction showed that sorted-subset sequencing was incomplete. With few donors, the genetic and exposure-history diversity represented was limited.

TCRdb keeps only in-frame clones here, not all; method: immunoSEQ multiplex PCR. The repertoire consists of 1,500,000 or so clones, with about 96% occurring once and the leading ten covering 1.2%. V was trimmed by 3 bases and J by 0 bases, leaving 10 bases between them. Per the germline V gene, CDR1 is SGHRS and CDR2 is YFSETQ. The CDR3 is 15 residues long. Concerning this clone: The antigen remains undetermined. Other DNA sequences within the sample encode an identical CDR3.

The sequencing input was naive CD4+ T cells sorted from blood. The sample's subset: CD45RA+ positively selected. The chain has TRBV5-1 and TRBJ2-1; TRBD1 might be the D (5 bases). The sequence was collected from a man younger than 45 in good health. The DNA of the CDR3 is TGCGCCAGCAGCTCGACAGCCAGCTCCTACAATGAGCAGTTCTTC. Residues: CASSSTASSYNEQFF.